Presented here are 4 T cell receptor beta chains from one specimen sequenced in a study of OX40 agonist ivuxolimab in advanced cancers. Using immunoSEQ multiplex PCR, the repertoire was profiled, and TCRdb retains in-frame clones only, with some absent. The table lists 25,000 to 30,000 clones, about 86% of them singletons. Sequenced here: CD4+ or CD8+ T cells sorted from blood, sampled in a trial of the OX40 agonist ivuxolimab. The receptors were sampled from an adult with an advanced solid tumor such as melanoma, head and neck, liver or kidney cancer.

This clone was seen a single time. The J gene is TRBJ1-5, the V gene TRBV7-6, with 9 bases that match TRBD1. This CDR3 has 19 residues. V trimming: 5 bases; J trimming: 2 bases; junction bases outside the gene matches: 16. CDR1 is SGHVS, CDR2 FNYEAQ, per germline. The CDR3 spells CASSQPLEDRDRGNQPQHF. The CDR3 coding sequence is TGTGCCAGCAGCCAACCCCTCGAAGACCGGGACAGGGGCAATCAGCCCCAGCATTTT.

This clone has a single count. V usage is TRBV7-9 and J usage is TRBJ2-5; D remains ambiguous. The CDR3 has 16 residues. Germline assignment: CDR1 SEHNR and CDR2 FQNEAQ (reference sequence). The V gene lost 5 bases and the J gene lost 1 base, with 17 bases spanning the gap. CDR3 nucleotides: TGTGCCAGCAGCGGTCTGGAGCTATCCCTCCAAGAGACCCAGTACTTC. Its protein is CASSGLELSLQETQYF.

The CDR3 protein is CASSLQKLTDTQYF. In DNA form, the CDR3 reads TGTGCCAGCAGCCTACAGAAACTCACAGATACGCAGTATTTT. V usage is TRBV7-9 and J usage is TRBJ2-3; no firm D call. The V end was cut by 5 bases, the J end by 2 bases, with 11 bases between. Germline CDR1 SEHNR, CDR2 FQNEAQ (reference sequence). This CDR3 has 14 amino acids. Full variable domain (outside the CDR3, taken from reference TRBV7-9 and TRBJ2-3): DTGVSQNPRHKITKRGQNVTFRCDPISEHNRLYWYRQTLGQGPEFLTYFQNEAQLEKSRLLSDRFSAERPKGSFSTLEIQRTEQGDSAMYLCASSLQKLTDTQYFGPGTRLTVL.

The chain carries TRBV27 and TRBJ1-6, with a weak D call TRBD1 (5 bases). Trimming pared 6 bases from V and 7 bases from J, leaving 13 bases between. This CDR3 has 14 amino acids. In germline, CDR1 is MNHEY, CDR2 SMNVEV (reference sequence). For the CDR3, the DNA is TGTGCCAGCAGGACCGGGACTCGGAATTCACCCCTCCACTTT. Its translation: CASRTGTRNSPLHF.